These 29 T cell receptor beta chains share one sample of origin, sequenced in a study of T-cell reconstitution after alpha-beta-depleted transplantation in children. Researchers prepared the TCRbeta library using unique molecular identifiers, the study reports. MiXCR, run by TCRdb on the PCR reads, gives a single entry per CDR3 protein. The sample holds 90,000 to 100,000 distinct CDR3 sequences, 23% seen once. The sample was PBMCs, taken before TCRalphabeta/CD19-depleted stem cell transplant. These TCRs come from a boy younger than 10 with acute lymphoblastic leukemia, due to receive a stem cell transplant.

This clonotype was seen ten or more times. The CDR3 region is CSARSAFQETQYF. CDR3 DNA sequence: TGCAGTGCTAGGTCAGCGTTCCAAGAGACCCAGTACTTC. The V and J genes are TRBV20-1 and TRBJ2-5; D unclear. V shed 3 bases and J shed 1 base, with 9 bases lying between them. CDR3 length: 13 residues. From germline, CDR1 is DFQATT and CDR2 SNEGSKA (reference sequence).

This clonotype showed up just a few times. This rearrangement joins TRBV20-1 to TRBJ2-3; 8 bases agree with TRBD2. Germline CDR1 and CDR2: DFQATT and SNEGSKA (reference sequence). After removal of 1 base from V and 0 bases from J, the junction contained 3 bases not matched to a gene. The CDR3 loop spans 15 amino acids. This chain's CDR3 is CSARGRLASTDTQYF. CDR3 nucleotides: TGCAGTGCTAGAGGGAGACTAGCGAGCACAGATACGCAGTATTTT.

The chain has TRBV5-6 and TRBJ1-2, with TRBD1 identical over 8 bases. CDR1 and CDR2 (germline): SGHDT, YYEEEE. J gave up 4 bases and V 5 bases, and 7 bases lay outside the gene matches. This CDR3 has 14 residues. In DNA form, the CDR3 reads TGTGCCAGCAGTTCCCCAGGGGGCAGCTATGGCTACACCTTC. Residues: CASSSPGGSYGYTF.

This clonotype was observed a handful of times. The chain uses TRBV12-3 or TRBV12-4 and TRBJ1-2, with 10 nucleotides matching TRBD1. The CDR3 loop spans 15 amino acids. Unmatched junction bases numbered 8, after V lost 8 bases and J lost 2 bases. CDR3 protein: CASADRGHRNYGYTF. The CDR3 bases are TGTGCCAGCGCCGACAGGGGGCATAGAAACTATGGCTACACCTTC.

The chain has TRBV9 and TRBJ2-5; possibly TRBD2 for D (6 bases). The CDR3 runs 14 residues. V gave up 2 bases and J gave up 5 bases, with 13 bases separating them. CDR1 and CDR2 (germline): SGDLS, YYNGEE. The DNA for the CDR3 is TGTGCCAGCAGCGTGGGAGGAGGGTCCGAGACCCAGTACTTC. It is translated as CASSVGGGSETQYF.

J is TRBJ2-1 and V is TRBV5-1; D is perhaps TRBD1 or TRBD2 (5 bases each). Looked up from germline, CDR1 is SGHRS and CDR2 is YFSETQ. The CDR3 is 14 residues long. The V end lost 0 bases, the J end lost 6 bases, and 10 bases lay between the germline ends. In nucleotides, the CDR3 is TGCGCCAGCAGCTTGGTCTATGGGGGCAATGAGCAGTTCTTC. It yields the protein CASSLVYGGNEQFF.

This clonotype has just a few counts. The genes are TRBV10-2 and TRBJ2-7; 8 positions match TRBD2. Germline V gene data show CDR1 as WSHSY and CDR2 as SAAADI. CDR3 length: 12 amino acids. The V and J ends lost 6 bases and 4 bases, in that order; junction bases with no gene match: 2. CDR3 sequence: CASSREGYEQYF. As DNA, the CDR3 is TGCGCCAGCAGCCGGGAGGGTTACGAGCAGTACTTC.

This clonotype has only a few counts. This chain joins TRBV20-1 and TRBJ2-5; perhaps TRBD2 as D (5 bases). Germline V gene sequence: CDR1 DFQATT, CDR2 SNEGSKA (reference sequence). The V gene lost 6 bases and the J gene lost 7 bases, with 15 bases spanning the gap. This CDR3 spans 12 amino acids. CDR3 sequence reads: CSAPGREGTQYF. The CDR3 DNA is TGCAGTGCCCCCGGGCGTGAGGGGACCCAGTACTTC.

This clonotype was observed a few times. The CDR3, as DNA: TGCAGTGCTAGAGATTTTGTTTCCTACAATGAGCAGTTCTTC. Protein: CSARDFVSYNEQFF. V gene TRBV20-1 combines with J gene TRBJ2-1, with D uncertain. With 0 bases removed from V and 1 base from J, the gap between germline ends came to 7 bases. Germline V gene data show CDR1 as DFQATT and CDR2 as SNEGSKA (reference sequence). CDR3 size: 14 residues.

The CDR3: CAWSEGLAERQFF. The CDR3 DNA follows: TGTGCCTGGAGTGAAGGACTAGCGGAGAGGCAGTTCTTC. The chain joins TRBV30 to TRBJ2-1; 10 bases are shared with TRBD2. The CDR3 sequence is 13 residues long. Germline lookup yields CDR1 GTSNPN and CDR2 SVGIG (reference sequence). The V and J ends lost 1 base and 12 bases, in that order; junction bases with no gene match: 6. The full variable domain, its missing parts supplied by reference TRBV30 and TRBJ2-1, is SQTIHQWPATLVQPVGSPLSLECTVEGTSNPNLYWYRQAAGRGLQLLFYSVGIGQISSEVPQNLSASRPQDRQFILSSKKLLLSDSGFYLCAWSEGLAERQFFGPGTRLTVL.

DNA for the CDR3: TGTGCCAGCAGCTTAGGGTACAGGTCCTACGAGCAGTACTTC. This codes for CASSLGYRSYEQYF. V usage is TRBV11-2 and J usage is TRBJ2-7; D may be TRBD1 (5 bases). The CDR3 loop spans 14 amino acids. V was shortened by 1 base and J by 1 base, with 8 bases between the two germline ends. Per the germline V gene, CDR1 is SGHAT and CDR2 is FQNNGV.

The CDR3 DNA follows: TGTGCCAGCAGGCTACTTGGGACAGGGCCCTTCTCTGGAAACACCATATATTTT. This sequence encodes CASRLLGTGPFSGNTIYF. The chain carries TRBV6-1 and TRBJ1-3; TRBD1 matches at 9 bases. Germline V lookup: CDR1 MNHNS, CDR2 SASEGT. V lost 6 bases to trimming and J lost 0 bases; unmatched junction nucleotides: 12. The CDR3 spans 18 residues.

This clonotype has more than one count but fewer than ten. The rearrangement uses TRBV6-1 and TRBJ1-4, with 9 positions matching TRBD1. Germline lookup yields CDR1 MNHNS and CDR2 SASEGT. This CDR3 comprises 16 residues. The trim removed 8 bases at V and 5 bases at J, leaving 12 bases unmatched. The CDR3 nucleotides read TGTGCCAGCGGGGACAGGGCCGGGACAGCAAATGAAAAACTGTTTTTT. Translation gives CASGDRAGTANEKLFF.

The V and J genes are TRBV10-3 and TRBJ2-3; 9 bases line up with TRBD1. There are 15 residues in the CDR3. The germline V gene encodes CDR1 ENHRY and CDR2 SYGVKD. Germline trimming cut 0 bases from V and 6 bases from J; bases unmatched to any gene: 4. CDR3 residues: CAISESGQGLDTQYF. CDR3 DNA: TGTGCCATCAGTGAGTCGGGACAGGGATTGGATACGCAGTATTTT.

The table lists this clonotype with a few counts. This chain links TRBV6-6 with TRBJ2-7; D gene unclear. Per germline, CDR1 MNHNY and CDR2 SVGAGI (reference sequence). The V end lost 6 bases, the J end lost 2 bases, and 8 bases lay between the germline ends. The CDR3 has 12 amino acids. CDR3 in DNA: TGTGCCAGCAGGACCCTCCCCTACGAGCAGTACTTC. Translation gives CASRTLPYEQYF.

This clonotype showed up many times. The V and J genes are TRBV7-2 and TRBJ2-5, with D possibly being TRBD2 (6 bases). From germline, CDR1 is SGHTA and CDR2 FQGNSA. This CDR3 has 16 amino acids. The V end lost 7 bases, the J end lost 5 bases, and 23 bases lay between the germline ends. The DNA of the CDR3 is TGTGCCAGCACCATACCCCGGGACTCCCTGGGGGAGACCCAGTACTTC. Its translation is CASTIPRDSLGETQYF. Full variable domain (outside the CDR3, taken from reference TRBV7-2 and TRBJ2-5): GAGVSQSPSNKVTEKGKDVELRCDPISGHTALYWYRQSLGQGLEFLIYFQGNSAPDKSGLPSDRFSAERTGGSVSTLTIQRTQQEDSAVYLCASTIPRDSLGETQYFGPGTRLLVL.

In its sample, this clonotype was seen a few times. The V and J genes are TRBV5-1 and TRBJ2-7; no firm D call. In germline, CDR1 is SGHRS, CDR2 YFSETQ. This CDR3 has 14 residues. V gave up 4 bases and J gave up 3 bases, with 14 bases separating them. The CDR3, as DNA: TGCGCCAGCAGCGATATCGGACCGTACTACGAGCAGTACTTC. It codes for CASSDIGPYYEQYF.

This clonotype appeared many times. The CDR3 region is CASTYGTIHYNEQFF. CDR3 DNA: TGTGCCAGCACCTACGGGACCATACATTACAATGAGCAGTTCTTC. The chain joins TRBV6-8 to TRBJ2-1; D is perhaps TRBD1 or TRBD2 (5 bases each). V lost 7 bases and J lost 4, with 17 bases in between. This CDR3 has 15 amino acids. CDR1 is MNHGY and CDR2 is SAAAGT in the germline V gene.

The chain's CDR3 is CASREWGSSGNTIYF. The CDR3 nucleotides read TGTGCCAGCAGGGAATGGGGATCCTCTGGAAACACCATATATTTT. The chain has TRBV7-2 and TRBJ1-3, with D unresolved. V was shortened by 6 bases and J by 0 bases, with 12 bases between the two germline ends. The CDR3 length is 15 residues. Germline lookup yields CDR1 SGHTA and CDR2 FQGNSA.

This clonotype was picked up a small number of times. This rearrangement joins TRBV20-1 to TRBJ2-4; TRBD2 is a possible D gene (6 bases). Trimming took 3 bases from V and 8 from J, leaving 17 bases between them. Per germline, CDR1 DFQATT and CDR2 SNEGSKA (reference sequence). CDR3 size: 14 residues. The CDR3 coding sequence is TGCAGTGCTAGTCCTTCTGTCAGGGAGGACATTCAGTACTTC. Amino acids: CSASPSVREDIQYF.

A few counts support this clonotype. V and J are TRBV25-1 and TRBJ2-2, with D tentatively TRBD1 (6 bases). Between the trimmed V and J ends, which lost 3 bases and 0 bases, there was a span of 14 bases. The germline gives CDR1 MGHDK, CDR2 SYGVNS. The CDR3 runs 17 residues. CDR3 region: CASSDSTGYANTGELFF. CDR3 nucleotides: TGTGCCAGCAGTGATTCTACAGGGTATGCGAACACCGGGGAGCTGTTTTTT.

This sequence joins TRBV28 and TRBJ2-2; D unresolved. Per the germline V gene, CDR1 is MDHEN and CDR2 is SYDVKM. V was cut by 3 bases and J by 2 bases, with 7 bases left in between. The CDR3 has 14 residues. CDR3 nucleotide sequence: TGTGCCAGCAGTTTCGACACTAACACCGGGGAGCTGTTTTTT. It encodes CASSFDTNTGELFF.

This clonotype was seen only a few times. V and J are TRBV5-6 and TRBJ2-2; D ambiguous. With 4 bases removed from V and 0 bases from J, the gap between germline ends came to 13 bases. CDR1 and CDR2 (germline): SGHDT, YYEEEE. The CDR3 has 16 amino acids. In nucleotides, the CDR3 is TGTGCCAGCAGCCGTCTTAGAGTGGCGAACACCGGGGAGCTGTTTTTT. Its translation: CASSRLRVANTGELFF.

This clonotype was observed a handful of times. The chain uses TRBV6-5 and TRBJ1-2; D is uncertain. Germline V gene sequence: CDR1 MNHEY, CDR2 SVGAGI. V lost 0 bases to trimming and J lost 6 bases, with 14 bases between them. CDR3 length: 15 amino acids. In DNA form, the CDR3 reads TGTGCCAGCAGTTACTCGACGGGTCGAGGGAATGGCTACACCTTC. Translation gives CASSYSTGRGNGYTF.

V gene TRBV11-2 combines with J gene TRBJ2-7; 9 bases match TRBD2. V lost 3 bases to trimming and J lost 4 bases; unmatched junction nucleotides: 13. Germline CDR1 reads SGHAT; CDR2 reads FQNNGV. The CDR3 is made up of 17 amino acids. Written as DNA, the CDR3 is TGTGCCAGCAGCTTCCCCCTGACTAGCGGAACCCCTTACGAGCAGTACTTC. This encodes CASSFPLTSGTPYEQYF.

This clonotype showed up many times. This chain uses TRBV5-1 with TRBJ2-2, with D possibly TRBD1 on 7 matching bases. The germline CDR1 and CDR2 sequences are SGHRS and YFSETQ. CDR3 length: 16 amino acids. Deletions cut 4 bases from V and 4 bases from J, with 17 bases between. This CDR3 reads CASSPGGLQVTGELFF. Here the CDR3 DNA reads TGCGCCAGCAGCCCAGGGGGGCTCCAGGTCACCGGGGAGCTGTTTTTT.

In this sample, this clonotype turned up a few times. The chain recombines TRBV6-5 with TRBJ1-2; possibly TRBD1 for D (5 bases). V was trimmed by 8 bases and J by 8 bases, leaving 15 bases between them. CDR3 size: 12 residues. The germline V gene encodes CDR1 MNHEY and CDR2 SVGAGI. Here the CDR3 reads CASRQGDGGYTF. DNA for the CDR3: TGTGCCAGCCGGCAGGGTGATGGCGGCTACACCTTC.

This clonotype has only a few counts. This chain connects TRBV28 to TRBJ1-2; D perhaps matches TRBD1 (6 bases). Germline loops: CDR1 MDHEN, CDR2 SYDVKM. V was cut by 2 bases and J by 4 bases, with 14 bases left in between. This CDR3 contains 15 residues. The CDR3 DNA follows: TGTGCCAGCAGTTTACCGCAGGGGATCACCTATGGCTACACCTTC. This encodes CASSLPQGITYGYTF.

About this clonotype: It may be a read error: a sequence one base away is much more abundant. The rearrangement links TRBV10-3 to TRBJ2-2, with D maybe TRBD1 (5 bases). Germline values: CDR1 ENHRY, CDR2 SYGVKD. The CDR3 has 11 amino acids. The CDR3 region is CGIRDTGELFF. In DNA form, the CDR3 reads TGTGGCATCAGGGACACCGGGGAGCTGTTTTTT.